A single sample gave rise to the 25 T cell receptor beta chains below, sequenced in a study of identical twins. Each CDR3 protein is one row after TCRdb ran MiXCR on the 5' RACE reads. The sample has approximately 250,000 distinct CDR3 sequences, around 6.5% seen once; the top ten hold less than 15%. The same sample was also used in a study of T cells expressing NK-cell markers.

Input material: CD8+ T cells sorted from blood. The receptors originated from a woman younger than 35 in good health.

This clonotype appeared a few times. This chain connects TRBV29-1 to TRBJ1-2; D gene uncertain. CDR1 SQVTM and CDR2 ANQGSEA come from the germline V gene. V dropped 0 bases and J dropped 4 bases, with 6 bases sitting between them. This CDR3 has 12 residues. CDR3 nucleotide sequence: TGCAGCGTTGAAGACAGTGTCTATGGCTACACCTTC. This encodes CSVEDSVYGYTF.

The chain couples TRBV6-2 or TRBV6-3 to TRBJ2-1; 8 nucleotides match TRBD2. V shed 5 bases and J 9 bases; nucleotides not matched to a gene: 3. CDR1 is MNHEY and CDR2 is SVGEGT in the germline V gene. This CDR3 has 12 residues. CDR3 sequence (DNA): TGTGCCAGCAGTCCGGGGGGGGTTGAGCAGTTCTTC. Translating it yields CASSPGGVEQFF.

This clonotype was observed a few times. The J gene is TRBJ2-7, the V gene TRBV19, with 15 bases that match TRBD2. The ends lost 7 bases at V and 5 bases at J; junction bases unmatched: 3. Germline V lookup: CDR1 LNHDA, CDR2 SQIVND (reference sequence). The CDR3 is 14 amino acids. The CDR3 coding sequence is TGTGCCAGTACCGGACTAGCGGGAGGGCACGAGCAGTACTTC. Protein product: CASTGLAGGHEQYF.

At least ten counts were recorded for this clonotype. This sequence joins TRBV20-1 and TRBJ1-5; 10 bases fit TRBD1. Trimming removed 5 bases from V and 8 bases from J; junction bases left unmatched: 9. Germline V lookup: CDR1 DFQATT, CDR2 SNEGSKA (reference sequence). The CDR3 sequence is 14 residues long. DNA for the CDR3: TGCAGTGCTTACGGACAGGGGGGTGCAGAGCCCCAGCATTTT. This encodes CSAYGQGGAEPQHF.

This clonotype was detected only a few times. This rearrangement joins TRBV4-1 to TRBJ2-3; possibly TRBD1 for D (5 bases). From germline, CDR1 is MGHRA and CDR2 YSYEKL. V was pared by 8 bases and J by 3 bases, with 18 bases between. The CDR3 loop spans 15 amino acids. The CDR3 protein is CASALSRVRTDTQYF. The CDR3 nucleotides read TGCGCCAGCGCACTCTCCAGGGTTAGGACAGATACGCAGTATTTT.

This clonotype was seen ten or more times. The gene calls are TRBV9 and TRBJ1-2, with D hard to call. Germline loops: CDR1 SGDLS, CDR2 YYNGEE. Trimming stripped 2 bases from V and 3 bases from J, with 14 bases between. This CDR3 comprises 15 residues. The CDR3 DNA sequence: TGTGCCAGCAGCGTTGGCCAGGACCCACACTATGGCTACACCTTC. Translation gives CASSVGQDPHYGYTF.

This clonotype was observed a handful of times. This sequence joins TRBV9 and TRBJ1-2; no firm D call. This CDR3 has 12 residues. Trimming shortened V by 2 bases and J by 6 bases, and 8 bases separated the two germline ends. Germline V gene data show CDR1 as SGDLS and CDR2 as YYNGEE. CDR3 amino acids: CASSVVRDGYTF. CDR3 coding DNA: TGTGCCAGCAGCGTGGTTCGGGATGGCTACACCTTC.

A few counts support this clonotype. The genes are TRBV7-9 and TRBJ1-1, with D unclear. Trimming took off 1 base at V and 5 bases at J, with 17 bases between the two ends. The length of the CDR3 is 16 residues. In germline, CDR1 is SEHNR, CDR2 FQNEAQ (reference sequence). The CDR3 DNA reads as TGTGCCAGCAGCTTAGAAGTCCTGGCCATTAGGACTGAAGCTTTCTTT. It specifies CASSLEVLAIRTEAFF.

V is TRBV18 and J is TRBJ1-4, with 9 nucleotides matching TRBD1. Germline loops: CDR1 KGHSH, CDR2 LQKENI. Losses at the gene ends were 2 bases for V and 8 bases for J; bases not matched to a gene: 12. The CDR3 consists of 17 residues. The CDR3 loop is CASSPTYRDREAEKLFF. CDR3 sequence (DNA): TGTGCCAGCTCACCAACATATCGGGACAGGGAGGCGGAAAAACTGTTTTTT.

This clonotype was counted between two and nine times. CDR3 residues: CASSLTDLARETQYF. The CDR3 DNA is TGTGCCAGCAGCTTAACAGACTTGGCGAGGGAGACCCAGTACTTC. The gene calls are TRBV7-2 and TRBJ2-5; D remains unclear. The CDR3 runs 15 residues. Germline CDR1 reads SGHTA; CDR2 reads FQGNSA. V was pared by 2 bases and J by 5 bases, with 15 bases between. The full variable domain, with the rest looked up from reference TRBV7-2 and TRBJ2-5, is GAGVSQSPSNKVTEKGKDVELRCDPISGHTALYWYRQSLGQGLEFLIYFQGNSAPDKSGLPSDRFSAERTGGSVSTLTIQRTQQEDSAVYLCASSLTDLARETQYFGPGTRLLVL.

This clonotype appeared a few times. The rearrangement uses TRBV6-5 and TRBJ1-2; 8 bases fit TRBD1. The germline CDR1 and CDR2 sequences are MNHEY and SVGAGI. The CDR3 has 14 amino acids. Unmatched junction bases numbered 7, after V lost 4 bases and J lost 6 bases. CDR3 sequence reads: CASSFDRGWDGYTF. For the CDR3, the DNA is TGTGCCAGCAGTTTCGACAGGGGTTGGGATGGCTACACCTTC.

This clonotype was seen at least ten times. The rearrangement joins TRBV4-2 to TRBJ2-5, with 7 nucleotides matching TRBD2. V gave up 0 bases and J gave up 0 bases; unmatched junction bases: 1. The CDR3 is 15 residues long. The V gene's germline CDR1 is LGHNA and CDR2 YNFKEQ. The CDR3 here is CASSQDRGDQETQYF. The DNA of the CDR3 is TGTGCCAGCAGCCAAGATCGGGGGGACCAAGAGACCCAGTACTTC.

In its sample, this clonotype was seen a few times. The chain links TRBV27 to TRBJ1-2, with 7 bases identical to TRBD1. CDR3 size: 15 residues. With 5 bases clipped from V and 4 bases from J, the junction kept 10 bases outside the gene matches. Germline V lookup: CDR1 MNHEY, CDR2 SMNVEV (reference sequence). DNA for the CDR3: TGTGCCAGCAGTCCCGGGACAGAACTTTTCTATGGCTACACCTTC. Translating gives CASSPGTELFYGYTF.

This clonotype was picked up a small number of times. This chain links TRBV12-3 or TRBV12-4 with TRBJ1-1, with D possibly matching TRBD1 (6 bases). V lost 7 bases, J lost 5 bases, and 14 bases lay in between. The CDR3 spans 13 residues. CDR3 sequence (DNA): TGTGCCAGCACCGACCCAGGGGATACTGAAGCTTTCTTT. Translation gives CASTDPGDTEAFF.

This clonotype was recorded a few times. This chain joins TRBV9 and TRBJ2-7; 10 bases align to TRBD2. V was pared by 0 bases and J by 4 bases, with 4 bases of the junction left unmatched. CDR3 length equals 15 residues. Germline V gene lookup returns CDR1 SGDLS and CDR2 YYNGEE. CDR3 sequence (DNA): TGTGCCAGCAGCGTAGCGTCTAGCGGGGGTTACGAGCAGTACTTC. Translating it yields CASSVASSGGYEQYF.

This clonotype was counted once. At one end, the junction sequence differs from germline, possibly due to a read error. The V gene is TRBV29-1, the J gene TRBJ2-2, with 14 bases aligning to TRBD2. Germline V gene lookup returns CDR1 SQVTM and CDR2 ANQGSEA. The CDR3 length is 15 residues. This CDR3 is CSVTGTSGSTGGLFF. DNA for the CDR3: TGCAGCGTTACCGGGACTAGCGGGAGTACCGGGGGGCTGTTTTTT.

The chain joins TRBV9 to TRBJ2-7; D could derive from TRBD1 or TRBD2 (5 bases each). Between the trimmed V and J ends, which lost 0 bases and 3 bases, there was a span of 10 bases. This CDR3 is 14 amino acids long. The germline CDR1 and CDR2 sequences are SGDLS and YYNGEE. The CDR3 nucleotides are TGTGCCAGCAGCGTAGGGGACGGACTCTACGAGCAGTACTTC. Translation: CASSVGDGLYEQYF.

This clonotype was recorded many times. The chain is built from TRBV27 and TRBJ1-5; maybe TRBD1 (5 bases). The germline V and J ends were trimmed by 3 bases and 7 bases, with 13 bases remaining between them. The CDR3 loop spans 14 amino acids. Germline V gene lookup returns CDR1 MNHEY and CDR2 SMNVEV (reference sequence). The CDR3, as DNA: TGTGCCAGCAGTTTTCGAGGGGCCCGACAGCCCCAGCATTTT. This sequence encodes CASSFRGARQPQHF.

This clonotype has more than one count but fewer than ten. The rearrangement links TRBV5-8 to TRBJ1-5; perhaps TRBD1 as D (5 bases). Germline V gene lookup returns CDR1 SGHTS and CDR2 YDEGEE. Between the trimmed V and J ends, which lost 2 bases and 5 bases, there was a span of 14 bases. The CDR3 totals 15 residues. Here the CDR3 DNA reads TGTGCCAGCAGCTTTCACAGGCAGTGGGATCAGCCCCAGCATTTT. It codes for CASSFHRQWDQPQHF.

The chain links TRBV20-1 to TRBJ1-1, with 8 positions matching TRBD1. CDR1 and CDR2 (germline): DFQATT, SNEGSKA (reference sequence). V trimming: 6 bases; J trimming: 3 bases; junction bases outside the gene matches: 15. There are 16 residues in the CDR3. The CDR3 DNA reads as TGCAGTGCCCCGGACAGGGATCGGGTTTTCGACACTGAAGCTTTCTTT. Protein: CSAPDRDRVFDTEAFF.

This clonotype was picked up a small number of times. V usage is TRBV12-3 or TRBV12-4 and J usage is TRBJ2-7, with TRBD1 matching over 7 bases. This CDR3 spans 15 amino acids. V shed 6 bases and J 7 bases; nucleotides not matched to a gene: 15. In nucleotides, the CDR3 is TGTGCCAGCAGCCCGGACAGGCGCCCTGGGGAAGAGCAGTACTTC. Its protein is CASSPDRRPGEEQYF.

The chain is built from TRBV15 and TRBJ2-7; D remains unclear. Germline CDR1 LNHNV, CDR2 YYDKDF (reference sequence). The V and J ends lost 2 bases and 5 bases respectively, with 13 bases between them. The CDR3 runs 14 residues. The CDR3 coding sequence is TGTGCCACCAGCAGAACCCAGCCCCCCGACGAGCAGTACTTC. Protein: CATSRTQPPDEQYF.

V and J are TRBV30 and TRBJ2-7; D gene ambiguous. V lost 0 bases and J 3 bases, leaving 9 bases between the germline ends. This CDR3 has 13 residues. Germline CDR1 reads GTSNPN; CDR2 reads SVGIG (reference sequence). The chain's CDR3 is CAWSVSFGYEQYF. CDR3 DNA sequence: TGTGCCTGGAGTGTAAGTTTTGGCTACGAGCAGTACTTC.

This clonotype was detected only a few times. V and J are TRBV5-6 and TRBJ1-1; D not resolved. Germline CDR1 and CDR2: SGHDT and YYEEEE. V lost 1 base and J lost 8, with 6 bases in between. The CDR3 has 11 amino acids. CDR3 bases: TGTGCCAGCAGCTTGAATATCGAAGCTTTCTTT. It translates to CASSLNIEAFF.

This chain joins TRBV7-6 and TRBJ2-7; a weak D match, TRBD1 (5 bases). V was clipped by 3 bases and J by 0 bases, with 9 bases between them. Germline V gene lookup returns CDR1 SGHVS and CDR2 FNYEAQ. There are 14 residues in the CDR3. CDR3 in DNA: TGTGCCAGCAGCTTTAGCCAGGGCTCCTACGAGCAGTACTTC. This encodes CASSFSQGSYEQYF.